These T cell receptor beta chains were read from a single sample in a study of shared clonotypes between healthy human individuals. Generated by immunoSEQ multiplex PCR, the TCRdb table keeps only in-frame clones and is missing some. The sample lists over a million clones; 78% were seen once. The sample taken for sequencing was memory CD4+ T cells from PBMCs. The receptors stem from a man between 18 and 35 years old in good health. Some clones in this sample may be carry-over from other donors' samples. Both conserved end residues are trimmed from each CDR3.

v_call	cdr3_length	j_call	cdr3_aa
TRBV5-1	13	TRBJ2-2	ASSLGAGGPGELF
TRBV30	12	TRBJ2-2	AWRTGGYTGELF
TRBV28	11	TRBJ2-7	ASTTWGPYEQY
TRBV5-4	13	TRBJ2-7	ASSLGQGPFYEQY
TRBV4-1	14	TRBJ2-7	ASSQGGGRASYEQY
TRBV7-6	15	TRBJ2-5	ASSFSVARGGSETQY
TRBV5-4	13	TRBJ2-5	ASSLPGGRYETQY
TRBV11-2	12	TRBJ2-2	ASSPTGATGELF
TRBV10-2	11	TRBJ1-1	ASSDSAGVEAF
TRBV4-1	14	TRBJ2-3	ASSQPTALSTDTQY
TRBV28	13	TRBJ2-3	ASGPGQGKPDTQY
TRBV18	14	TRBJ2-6	ASSPGQYSGANVLT
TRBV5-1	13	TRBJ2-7	ASSLTSGSSYEQY
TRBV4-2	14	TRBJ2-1	ASSQEVTGGYNEQF
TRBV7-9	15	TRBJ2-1	ASSNPAGTIGGNEQF
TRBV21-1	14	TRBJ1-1	ASSRDLRDRYTEAF
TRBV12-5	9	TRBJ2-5	ASGSEGTQY
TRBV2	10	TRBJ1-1	ASSEGRTEAF
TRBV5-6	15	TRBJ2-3	ASSPTSTSGRTDTQY
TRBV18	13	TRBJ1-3	ASSPDRGSGNTIY
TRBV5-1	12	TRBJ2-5	ASSFAAYQETQY
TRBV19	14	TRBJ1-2	ASSIDGGGAPYGYT
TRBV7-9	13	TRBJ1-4	ASSSGGQRNEKLF
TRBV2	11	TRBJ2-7	ASSAQENYEQY
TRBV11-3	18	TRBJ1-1	ASSLAGTRRGVTVNTEAF
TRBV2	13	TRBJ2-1	ASSGAGASGDEQF
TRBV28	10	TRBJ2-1	ASSYQGYEQF
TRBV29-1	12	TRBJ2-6	SVLDSSGANVLT
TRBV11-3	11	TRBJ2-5	ASSWDRKETQY